Below are 14 T cell receptor beta chains sequenced from a single sample in a study of naive and memory T cell subsets. Two oligonucleotides, mixed equimolar, formed the beta constant-region primer covering TRBC1 and TRBC2. Four rounds of PCR amplified the ligated cDNA using nested alpha and beta constant-region primers plus SP2. Using its own MiXCR run on the UMI-ligation and nested PCR reads, TCRdb lists one record per CDR3 protein. Of approximately 29,000 distinct CDR3 sequences in the sample, 15% to 20% were seen once. Sequenced: effector memory CD4+ T cells from blood. The subset denotes: effector memory, CD45RA- CD27-. These receptors all come from a human donor in good health.

The chain combines TRBV3-1 with TRBJ2-1; 15 positions match TRBD2. V trimming: 1 base; J trimming: 7 bases; junction bases outside the gene matches: 5. The CDR3 sequence is 17 residues long. Germline loops: CDR1 LGHDT, CDR2 YNNKEL (reference sequence). The CDR3 region is CASSQVPGTSGRNEQFF. The CDR3 DNA reads as TGTGCCAGCAGCCAAGTTCCCGGGACTAGCGGGAGGAATGAGCAGTTCTTC.

This clonotype was counted a single time. The chain links TRBV4-2 to TRBJ2-1; 10 bases line up with TRBD2. CDR3 size: 15 residues. The J segment lost 4 bases and the V segment lost 3 bases, leaving 3 bases of the junction unmatched. The germline V gene has CDR1 LGHNA and CDR2 YNFKEQ. The CDR3 spells CASSQVLAGYNEQFF. The CDR3 DNA sequence: TGTGCCAGCAGCCAGGTACTAGCGGGGTACAATGAGCAGTTCTTC.

The table lists this clonotype with many counts. The chain joins TRBV11-2 to TRBJ2-6; D ambiguous. Germline assignment: CDR1 SGHAT and CDR2 FQNNGV. Trimming removed 4 bases at V and 0 bases at J, with 7 bases between. This CDR3 comprises 15 residues. CDR3 sequence: CASSYSVSGANVLTF. The CDR3 coding sequence is TGTGCCAGCAGCTATAGTGTCTCTGGGGCCAACGTCCTGACTTTC.

The V call is TRBV6-1, the J call TRBJ1-5; 7 bases match TRBD1. Per germline, CDR1 MNHNS and CDR2 SASEGT. The CDR3 extends over 21 amino acids. J gave up 6 bases and V 0 bases, and 23 bases lay outside the gene matches. CDR3 sequence (DNA): TGTGCCAGCAGTGAAGCGCCCACCCGGCAGGGGGAAGTTAGACCCGGTCAGCCCCAGCATTTT. Translated, it gives CASSEAPTRQGEVRPGQPQHF.

The gene calls are TRBV20-1 and TRBJ1-1; D is possibly TRBD1 (5 bases). With 5 bases removed from V and 0 bases from J, the gap between germline ends came to 16 bases. The CDR3 contains 15 residues. CDR1 is DFQATT and CDR2 is SNEGSKA in the germline V gene (reference sequence). As DNA, the CDR3 is TGCAGTGCTGGACGAAGGACACGGGTGAACACTGAAGCTTTCTTT. Translating it yields CSAGRRTRVNTEAFF.

This clonotype was observed a handful of times. The CDR3 region is CSARDPRTGTVKQYF. CDR3 in DNA: TGCAGTGCTAGAGATCCCCGGACCGGGACAGTGAAGCAGTACTTC. The V call is TRBV20-1, the J call TRBJ2-7; TRBD1 matches 7 bases. With 0 bases clipped from V and 8 bases from J, the junction kept 13 bases outside the gene matches. Germline CDR1 is DFQATT and CDR2 is SNEGSKA (reference sequence). This CDR3 is 15 amino acids long.

The chain employs TRBV27 and TRBJ2-1; D call uncertain. Trimming pared 6 bases from V and 0 bases from J, leaving 15 bases between. The CDR3 runs 16 residues. In germline, CDR1 is MNHEY, CDR2 SMNVEV (reference sequence). CDR3 in DNA: TGTGCCAGCAGAATTAGAGTGGGGTCCTCCTACAATGAGCAGTTCTTC. Translating it yields CASRIRVGSSYNEQFF.

The chain employs TRBV18 and TRBJ2-3; D perhaps matches TRBD2 (6 bases). The CDR3 covers 15 residues. Germline V lookup: CDR1 KGHSH, CDR2 LQKENI. Trimming left V 5 bases short and J 2 bases short, with 14 bases between. The CDR3 nucleotides read TGTGCCAGCTCATCAGCGCGGGACTTCACAGATACGCAGTATTTT. It specifies CASSSARDFTDTQYF.

This clonotype has only a few counts. J is TRBJ1-5 and V is TRBV6-6, with a possible D match to TRBD1 (5 bases). There are 16 residues in the CDR3. Per the germline V gene, CDR1 is MNHNY and CDR2 is SVGAGI (reference sequence). V lost 4 bases, J lost 0 bases, and 13 bases lay in between. In DNA, the CDR3 is TGTGCCAGCAGTTCGACAGAACTAAATAGCAATCAGCCCCAGCATTTT. This codes for CASSSTELNSNQPQHF.

J is TRBJ1-5 and V is TRBV9; 8 nucleotides align to TRBD1. Germline V CDR1 and CDR2: SGDLS, YYNGEE. CDR3 length: 15 amino acids. After removal of 3 bases from V and 3 bases from J, the junction contained 5 bases not matched to a gene. The CDR3: CASSEGTGINQPQHF. In DNA form, the CDR3 reads TGTGCCAGCAGCGAAGGGACAGGAATCAATCAGCCCCAGCATTTT.

The chain employs TRBV6-2 or TRBV6-3 and TRBJ2-3; D is unresolved. The CDR3 has 14 amino acids. V was trimmed by 2 bases and J by 3 bases, leaving 9 bases between them. Germline CDR1 MNHEY, CDR2 SVGEGT. The CDR3 DNA reads TGTGCCAGCAGTTACCGACATAAAACAGATACGCAGTATTTT. It codes for CASSYRHKTDTQYF.

This clonotype was counted ten times or more. V gene TRBV6-5 combines with J gene TRBJ1-1; D gene uncertain. Trimming removed 0 bases at V and 2 bases at J, with 7 bases between. Germline CDR1 reads MNHEY; CDR2 reads SVGAGI. The CDR3 spans 14 residues. The CDR3, as DNA: TGTGCCAGCAGTTACTCCGGGCGTAACACTGAAGCTTTCTTT. Protein sequence: CASSYSGRNTEAFF.

In its sample, this clonotype was seen a few times. The V gene is TRBV20-1, the J gene TRBJ2-3, with 9 bases identical to TRBD2. Trimming took 5 bases from V and 2 from J; bases not matched to a gene: 8. Germline V gives CDR1 DFQATT, CDR2 SNEGSKA (reference sequence). This CDR3 is built from 15 residues. The DNA of the CDR3 is TGCAGTGCTTACTATAGCGGGAGCCCCACAGATACGCAGTATTTT. The encoded protein is CSAYYSGSPTDTQYF.

The CDR3: CSAATGGAATNEKLFF. Here the CDR3 DNA reads TGCAGTGCCGCGACAGGGGGCGCCGCAACTAATGAAAAACTGTTTTTT. V usage is TRBV20-1 and J usage is TRBJ1-4; TRBD1 agrees at 10 bases. This CDR3 spans 16 amino acids. The V and J ends lost 6 bases and 0 bases, in that order; junction bases with no gene match: 7. The germline V gene has CDR1 DFQATT and CDR2 SNEGSKA (reference sequence).